This TCR beta chain was captured by sequencing in a study of cytomegalovirus exposure and HLA in healthy donors. Notes on this clone: What it recognizes is unknown. The junction departs from germline at one end; a sequencing error may be responsible.

Germline lookup yields CDR1 SGHTA and CDR2 FQGNSA. The CDR3 covers 13 residues. Use of 60 Vbeta and 13 Jbeta primers characterized the PCR. The repertoire was sequenced with immunoSEQ multiplex PCR; TCRdb's copy has only in-frame clones and lacks some. Counted here are approximately 120,000 clones, about three quarters occurring once; the ten biggest clones make up approximately 2.4%. Points from the study as a whole: In a later analysis, across HLA loci, associated TCR counts were highest for DRB1, lowest for HLA-C. Other equally common chains were less clonally expanded than HLA-associated TCR beta chains, a later analysis showed. Later analysis demonstrated an association between a missense DCLRE1C variant and TCR beta V- and J-gene trimming. For presence/absence analyses, sequencing depth was assumed to be roughly uniform across donors.

The rearrangement links TRBV7-2 to TRBJ2-7; 10 nucleotides match TRBD2. The sequence was collected from a female donor in good health and CMV-seronegative. Specimen: PBMCs. CDR3 DNA sequence: TGTTCCAGCGGGAGGGGTCAAAGCTACGAGCAGTACTTC. Translated, it gives CSSGRGQSYEQYF.